The next 21 T cell receptor beta chains were all read from a single sample in a study of shared clonotypes between healthy human individuals (dated by TCRdb to 2018 to 2020). The library relied on the immunoSEQ multiplex PCR assay. The source is immuneACCESS, and TCRdb retained only in-frame sequences with V and J called. Part of the clones is not carried over; for the studies checked, unresolved V genes explain less than half of this, and the remainder is unexplained. The sample table records some 2,000,000 clones; 85% to 95% of these occur just once. The ten largest clones represent roughly 0.13% of the sample. Material: naive CD4+ T cells sorted from blood. The cell subset or site label of this sample denotes: CD45RA+ positively selected. The origin of the receptors is a man in his late teens or twenties in good health.

This sequence joins TRBV19 and TRBJ2-7; TRBD2 matches 8 bases. V shed 6 bases and J 6 bases; nucleotides not matched to a gene: 10. Germline V gene data show CDR1 as LNHDA and CDR2 as SQIVND (reference sequence). The CDR3 runs 14 residues. The CDR3 coding sequence is TGTGCCAGTAGGGGAGCGGGAGAGGGGCTCGAGCAGTACTTC. Translation gives CASRGAGEGLEQYF.

The gene calls are TRBV9 and TRBJ1-1; no clear D. CDR1 and CDR2 from the germline V gene are SGDLS and YYNGEE. The CDR3 is 14 residues long. Trimming took off 3 bases at V and 2 bases at J, with 11 bases between the two ends. Here the CDR3 reads CASSEIPENTEAFF. CDR3 nucleotide sequence: TGTGCCAGCAGCGAGATACCAGAAAACACTGAAGCTTTCTTT.

This chain connects TRBV30 to TRBJ1-6, with D uncertain. The CDR3 extends over 15 amino acids. V was trimmed by 5 bases and J by 5 bases, leaving 16 bases between them. The germline gives CDR1 GTSNPN, CDR2 SVGIG (reference sequence). CDR3 DNA: TGTGCCTGGGTTTACCGGGCCCCTCATAATTCACCCCTCCACTTT. This encodes CAWVYRAPHNSPLHF. Filled out from reference TRBV30 and TRBJ1-6, the complete variable domain reads SQTIHQWPATLVQPVGSPLSLECTVEGTSNPNLYWYRQAAGRGLQLLFYSVGIGQISSEVPQNLSASRPQDRQFILSSKKLLLSDSGFYLCAWVYRAPHNSPLHFGNGTRLTVT.

The rearrangement links TRBV20-1 to TRBJ2-3; D gene uncertain. CDR1 and CDR2 from the germline V gene are DFQATT and SNEGSKA (reference sequence). V lost 4 bases and J lost 6, with 8 bases in between. This CDR3 has 11 amino acids. CDR3 protein: CSAKVRDTQYF. The CDR3 DNA is TGCAGTGCTAAGGTTCGGGATACGCAGTATTTT.

The sample holds one count of this clone. The CDR3 coding sequence is TGTGCCAGCAGCCGGACAGGGGGCGTCTATGGCTACACCTTC. Its protein is CASSRTGGVYGYTF. The chain combines TRBV9 with TRBJ1-2, with 11 positions matching TRBD1. The trim removed 4 bases at V and 4 bases at J, leaving 3 bases unmatched. The germline V gene encodes CDR1 SGDLS and CDR2 YYNGEE. This CDR3 contains 14 residues.

The chain is built from TRBV11-2 and TRBJ2-7; D is undetermined. Germline values: CDR1 SGHAT, CDR2 FQNNGV. With 1 base removed from V and 2 bases from J, the gap between germline ends came to 6 bases. The CDR3 consists of 13 residues. The CDR3 reads CASSLGNAYEQYF. The DNA of the CDR3 is TGTGCCAGCAGCTTAGGGAATGCCTACGAGCAGTACTTC.

This clone has a single count. This chain joins TRBV6-1 and TRBJ1-1; TRBD1 matches 7 bases. This CDR3 has 14 residues. The germline V gene encodes CDR1 MNHNS and CDR2 SASEGT. Trimming at V came to 6 bases and at J to 4 bases, leaving 8 bases not matched to a gene. In DNA, the CDR3 is TGTGCCAGCAGCCGGGACAGCGGGGGCACTGAAGCTTTCTTT. Translation gives CASSRDSGGTEAFF.

This chain connects TRBV6-1 to TRBJ1-2; D unclear. The V and J ends lost 2 bases and 7 bases respectively, with 5 bases between them. Germline V gene lookup returns CDR1 MNHNS and CDR2 SASEGT. The CDR3 extends over 11 amino acids. CDR3 sequence reads: CASSELFGYTF. In DNA form, the CDR3 reads TGTGCCAGCAGTGAACTCTTTGGCTACACCTTC.

This sequence joins TRBV6-1 and TRBJ1-4; unclear D gene. Looked up from germline, CDR1 is MNHNS and CDR2 is SASEGT. This CDR3 contains 16 residues. The V and J ends lost 2 bases and 7 bases respectively, with 17 bases between them. The CDR3 nucleotides read TGTGCCAGCAGTGAAAGGCAATCAAGCCCCCGTGAAAAACTGTTTTTT. This gives the protein CASSERQSSPREKLFF.

As regards this clone: The identical CDR3 is also encoded by other nucleotide sequences in the sample. The rearrangement links TRBV6-5 to TRBJ1-5; 7 bases fit TRBD1. Germline V CDR1 and CDR2: MNHEY, SVGAGI. CDR3 length: 14 residues. V shed 6 bases and J 2 bases; nucleotides not matched to a gene: 4. CDR3 protein: CASSRGQGNQPQHF. In nucleotides, the CDR3 is TGTGCCAGCAGCCGAGGACAGGGCAATCAGCCCCAGCATTTT.

This clone occurred once. This rearrangement joins TRBV27 to TRBJ2-5; 8 bases are a match to TRBD2. The germline CDR1 and CDR2 sequences are MNHEY and SMNVEV (reference sequence). The V gene end was trimmed by 8 bases and the J gene end by 4 bases; junction bases not matched to a gene: 15. This CDR3 contains 16 residues. CDR3: CASPPGGLAKRETQYF. DNA of the CDR3: TGTGCCAGCCCCCCTGGTGGACTAGCAAAGAGAGAGACCCAGTACTTC.

V is TRBV27 and J is TRBJ1-2, with D maybe TRBD1 (6 bases). Per germline, CDR1 MNHEY and CDR2 SMNVEV (reference sequence). Deletions cut 2 bases from V and 2 bases from J, with 18 bases between. The CDR3 has 17 amino acids. The CDR3 DNA is TGTGCCAGCAGTTTAGAGACAGGCCCTAAGGTGAACTATGGCTACACCTTC. Amino acids: CASSLETGPKVNYGYTF.

The J gene is TRBJ1-4, the V gene TRBV11-2; D call uncertain. The germline V gene has CDR1 SGHAT and CDR2 FQNNGV. This CDR3 contains 15 residues. V dropped 0 bases and J dropped 6 bases, with 11 bases sitting between them. CDR3 DNA: TGTGCCAGCAGCTTAGAGTTGGGTACTCATGAAAAACTGTTTTTT. Translating it yields CASSLELGTHEKLFF.

This rearrangement joins TRBV5-4 to TRBJ1-1; TRBD1 might be the D (5 bases). Germline lookup yields CDR1 SGHNT and CDR2 YYREEE (reference sequence). The CDR3 length is 14 residues. Trimming shortened V by 4 bases and J by 2 bases, and 12 bases separated the two germline ends. As DNA, the CDR3 is TGTGCCAGCAGCCGAACAGGTTCTAACACTGAAGCTTTCTTT. Its translation: CASSRTGSNTEAFF.

The chain couples TRBV4-3 to TRBJ2-2; D call uncertain. This CDR3 spans 13 amino acids. The V gene's germline CDR1 is LGHNA and CDR2 YSLEER. Trimming left V 1 base short and J 8 bases short, with 8 bases between. The CDR3 DNA follows: TGCGCCAGCAGCCAAGGAAGGCTGGGGGAGCTGTTTTTT. It is translated as CASSQGRLGELFF.

The gene calls are TRBV12-2 and TRBJ1-2. TRBV12-2 is flagged as a pseudogene. This CDR3 spans 15 amino acids. CDR3 sequence: CASRLDYRQSYGYTF. The CDR3 DNA follows: TGTGCAAGTCGCTTAGACTATCGGCAGTCCTATGGCTACACCTTC.

This chain connects TRBV6-5 to TRBJ2-7; D perhaps matches TRBD2 (5 bases). This CDR3 comprises 14 residues. Trimming stripped 7 bases from V and 5 bases from J, with 18 bases between. CDR1 is MNHEY and CDR2 is SVGAGI in the germline V gene. The CDR3 DNA is TGTGCCAGCACCTACTCCCCGGGGAACGACGAGCAGTACTTC. This gives the protein CASTYSPGNDEQYF.

The J gene is TRBJ1-1, the V gene TRBV2; TRBD1 is a possible D gene (6 bases). In germline, CDR1 is SNHLY, CDR2 FYNNEI. The V gene lost 7 bases and the J gene lost 4 bases, with 19 bases spanning the gap. There are 15 residues in the CDR3. The CDR3 nucleotides are TGTGCCAGCAATAATTACGTTGGGGGCGGCACTGAAGCTTTCTTT. This encodes CASNNYVGGGTEAFF.

The chain couples TRBV6-5 to TRBJ1-1; a weak D match, TRBD1 (5 bases). This CDR3 has 13 amino acids. V was shortened by 5 bases and J by 0 bases, with 7 bases between the two germline ends. Germline V lookup: CDR1 MNHEY, CDR2 SVGAGI. The CDR3 reads CASSAQVNTEAFF. Here the CDR3 DNA reads TGTGCCAGCAGTGCACAGGTGAACACTGAAGCTTTCTTT.

The chain employs TRBV4-1 and TRBJ1-1; D not certain. The CDR3 covers 17 residues. Germline-derived CDR1 and CDR2 are MGHRA and YSYEKL. V was cut by 1 base and J by 0 bases, with 15 bases left in between. The CDR3, as DNA: TGCGCCAGCAGCCAAGGAAGATGGGGAGTGATGAACACTGAAGCTTTCTTT. It specifies CASSQGRWGVMNTEAFF.

The chain has TRBV7-2 and TRBJ2-7; D tentatively fits TRBD1 or TRBD2 (5 bases each). V was pared by 3 bases and J by 2 bases, with 14 bases between. The CDR3 length is 15 residues. Germline loops: CDR1 SGHTA, CDR2 FQGNSA. For the CDR3, the DNA is TGTGCCAGCAGCTTGAGGGCCCTAGGGGCCTACGAGCAGTACTTC. This translates into CASSLRALGAYEQYF.